The 30 T cell receptor beta chains reported below all come from one sample, sequenced in a study of shared clonotypes between healthy human individuals. TCRdb's table, derived via immunoSEQ multiplex PCR, lists solely in-frame clones and lacks some. The sample consists of hundreds of thousands of clones, more than 70% of them appearing once. The sequenced material came from memory CD4+ T cells sorted from blood. Stated subset: CD45RA-negative fraction. These receptors were taken from a woman in her twenties or thirties in good health.

The J gene is TRBJ1-3, the V gene TRBV14; D is perhaps TRBD1 (5 bases). The CDR3 extends over 16 amino acids. V lost 4 bases to trimming and J lost 0 bases, with 13 bases between them. Germline V lookup: CDR1 SGHDN, CDR2 FVKESK. The CDR3: CASSRNRQFSGNTIYF. The CDR3 bases are TGTGCCAGCAGCCGAAACAGGCAGTTCTCTGGAAACACCATATATTTT. Variable domain in full (rest from reference TRBV14 and TRBJ1-3): EAGVTQFPSHSVIEKGQTVTLRCDPISGHDNLYWYRRVMGKEIKFLLHFVKESKQDESGMPNNRFLAERTGGTYSTLKVQPAELEDSGVYFCASSRNRQFSGNTIYFGEGSWLTVV.

The chain links TRBV5-1 to TRBJ2-3, with D tentatively TRBD1 or TRBD2 (5 bases each). The CDR3 runs 17 residues. Germline V CDR1 and CDR2: SGHRS, YFSETQ. The ends were cut back, 4 bases at V and 2 bases at J, with 20 bases in the middle. As DNA, the CDR3 is TGCGCCAGCAGCCGGGCCCAAGGGACGGGTTACACAGATACGCAGTATTTT. Protein sequence: CASSRAQGTGYTDTQYF.

The rearrangement uses TRBV6-1 and TRBJ2-5; 8 nucleotides line up with TRBD2. The J call may not be correct, given that the DNA end is closer to TRBJ2-7. CDR1 and CDR2 from the germline V gene are MNHNS and SASEGT. The CDR3 is 15 amino acids. The CDR3 region has the DNA TGTGCCAGCAGTGAACTGGCTAGCGGGTACTACGAGCAGTACTTC. Amino acid sequence: CASSELASGYYEQYF.

V is TRBV6-1 and J is TRBJ1-5, with D unclear. Trimming left V 4 bases short and J 1 base short, with 14 bases between. Per the germline V gene, CDR1 is MNHNS and CDR2 is SASEGT. CDR3 length equals 16 residues. This CDR3 reads CASSAFFVGSNQPQHF. The CDR3 region has the DNA TGTGCCAGCAGTGCGTTTTTTGTGGGGAGCAATCAGCCCCAGCATTTT.

The chain links TRBV27 to TRBJ2-3; 7 bases are shared with TRBD1. The CDR3 runs 15 residues. Trimming at V came to 6 bases and at J to 3 bases, leaving 9 bases not matched to a gene. In germline, CDR1 is MNHEY, CDR2 SMNVEV (reference sequence). The CDR3 spells CASRALPRGTDTQYF. For the CDR3, the DNA is TGTGCCAGCAGGGCTTTGCCCAGGGGGACAGATACGCAGTATTTT.

Written as DNA, the CDR3 is TGTGCCAGCAGTCCACGATGGGCATCGGGCCGTGACTATGGCTACACCTTC. Its protein product is CASSPRWASGRDYGYTF. This sequence joins TRBV28 and TRBJ1-2; no definite D call. V lost 5 bases and J 3 bases, leaving 22 bases between the germline ends. Germline loops: CDR1 MDHEN, CDR2 SYDVKM. The CDR3 totals 17 residues.

The rearrangement joins TRBV5-5 to TRBJ2-7; D not resolved. Germline V gene lookup returns CDR1 SGHKS and CDR2 YYEKEE (reference sequence). Trimming took 0 bases from V and 4 from J, leaving 14 bases between them. This CDR3 region has 15 residues. The CDR3 nucleotides read TGTGCCAGCAGCTTGGTTGCCGGCACCTGGTACGAGCAGTACTTC. Its protein is CASSLVAGTWYEQYF.

The chain uses TRBV7-9 and TRBJ2-1; D is perhaps TRBD2 (5 bases). Germline CDR1 reads SEHNR; CDR2 reads FQNEAQ (reference sequence). With 1 base removed from V and 4 bases from J, the gap between germline ends came to 11 bases. The CDR3 has 15 residues. The CDR3 bases are TGTGCCAGCAGCTTAGTACCCGGGAAGTACAATGAGCAGTTCTTC. It yields the protein CASSLVPGKYNEQFF.

The genes are TRBV2 and TRBJ2-3; 8 bases map to TRBD2. V lost 6 bases, J lost 2 bases, and 10 bases stayed unmatched. Germline V CDR1 and CDR2: SNHLY, FYNNEI. The CDR3 is 16 residues long. CDR3 nucleotide sequence: TGTGCCAGCAGCCTCGGGCTAGCGGGTTCCACAGATACGCAGTATTTT. Translation: CASSLGLAGSTDTQYF.

The chain links TRBV5-6 to TRBJ1-4; D gene ambiguous. Germline CDR1 and CDR2: SGHDT and YYEEEE. V was shortened by 3 bases and J by 0 bases, with 6 bases between the two germline ends. The CDR3 has 14 amino acids. Here the CDR3 reads CASSWTSTNEKLFF. The CDR3 DNA reads as TGTGCCAGCAGCTGGACTTCAACTAATGAAAAACTGTTTTTT. Using reference TRBV5-6 and TRBJ1-4 for the parts outside the CDR3, the full variable domain is DAGVTQSPTHLIKTRGQQVTLRCSPKSGHDTVSWYQQALGQGPQFIFQYYEEEERQRGNFPDRFSGHQFPNYSSELNVNALLLGDSALYLCASSWTSTNEKLFFGSGTQLSVL.

In its sample, this clone was seen a few times. This chain joins TRBV6-5 and TRBJ2-3, with D possibly matching TRBD2 (6 bases). CDR3 length equals 14 residues. Between the trimmed V and J ends, which lost 0 bases and 5 bases, there was a span of 9 bases. CDR1 MNHEY and CDR2 SVGAGI come from the germline V gene. CDR3 sequence reads: CASSYSGGVDTQYF. The CDR3 region has the DNA TGTGCCAGCAGTTACTCGGGGGGAGTAGATACGCAGTATTTT.

The chain recombines TRBV9 with TRBJ2-3; TRBD1 agrees at 7 bases. The germline gives CDR1 SGDLS, CDR2 YYNGEE. Trimming took 4 bases from V and 5 from J; bases not matched to a gene: 10. There are 15 residues in the CDR3. The CDR3 region has the DNA TGTGCCAGCAGCACGCGGACAGGCGGCGGAGATACGCAGTATTTT. Protein product: CASSTRTGGGDTQYF.

This clone appeared a few times. This chain joins TRBV28 and TRBJ2-7; either TRBD1 or TRBD2 may supply D (5 bases each). V was pared by 1 base and J by 5 bases, with 9 bases between. Germline values: CDR1 MDHEN, CDR2 SYDVKM. The CDR3 is 13 residues long. CDR3 in amino acids: CASSLSRDHEQYF. In nucleotides, the CDR3 is TGTGCCAGCAGTTTATCTCGGGACCACGAGCAGTACTTC.

The V and J genes are TRBV27 and TRBJ2-1; 8 positions match TRBD2. Trimming at V came to 1 base and at J to 9 bases, leaving 8 bases not matched to a gene. The CDR3 totals 15 residues. Germline V gene data show CDR1 as MNHEY and CDR2 as SMNVEV (reference sequence). The CDR3 reads CASSLYETSVGEQFF. The CDR3 DNA sequence: TGTGCCAGCAGTTTATATGAGACTAGCGTTGGTGAGCAGTTCTTC.

The chain couples TRBV6-1 to TRBJ2-7; D tentatively reads TRBD1 or TRBD2 (5 bases each). The CDR3 totals 16 residues. Germline CDR1 reads MNHNS; CDR2 reads SASEGT. Trimming removed 4 bases at V and 4 bases at J, with 20 bases between. The CDR3 spells CASSGSGGMRVYEQYF. The CDR3 coding sequence is TGTGCCAGCAGTGGGAGTGGGGGAATGAGGGTTTACGAGCAGTACTTC.

This chain links TRBV28 with TRBJ2-7; 7 bases align to TRBD2. The CDR3 has 15 residues. The J segment lost 5 bases and the V segment lost 2 bases, leaving 9 bases of the junction unmatched. Germline values: CDR1 MDHEN, CDR2 SYDVKM. The CDR3 loop reads CASSLSLRLADEQYF. CDR3 nucleotides: TGTGCCAGCAGTTTAAGTTTAAGACTAGCAGACGAGCAGTACTTC.

The J gene is TRBJ1-3, the V gene TRBV18; D is ambiguous. CDR1 KGHSH and CDR2 LQKENI come from the germline V gene. V shed 3 bases and J shed 1 base, with 13 bases lying between them. The CDR3 sequence is 16 residues long. DNA for the CDR3: TGTGCCAGCTCACCCATACCTAGGGCATCTGGAAACACCATATATTTT. Translation gives CASSPIPRASGNTIYF.

This clone appeared once. This chain links TRBV30 with TRBJ2-5; 10 bases align to TRBD2. V trimming: 0 bases; J trimming: 5 bases; junction bases outside the gene matches: 3. This CDR3 region has 14 residues. Germline V gene sequence: CDR1 GTSNPN, CDR2 SVGIG (reference sequence). CDR3 sequence reads: CAWSVTSGIETQYF. CDR3 in DNA: TGTGCCTGGAGTGTAACTAGCGGGATTGAGACCCAGTACTTC.

This clone appeared a few times. This sample also contains other DNA sequences that code for the same CDR3. This chain connects TRBV10-1 to TRBJ1-5; D uncertain. The germline CDR1 and CDR2 sequences are WNHNN and SYGVQD (reference sequence). CDR3 size: 13 residues. The V and J ends lost 0 bases and 7 bases respectively, with 7 bases between them. The CDR3 coding sequence is TGCGCCAGCAGTGAGTCCGGCAGCCAGCCCCAGCATTTT. This sequence encodes CASSESGSQPQHF.

The chain links TRBV5-1 to TRBJ1-4, with D perhaps matching TRBD1 (6 bases). This CDR3 comprises 15 residues. The V gene lost 2 bases and the J gene lost 8 bases, with 16 bases spanning the gap. CDR1 and CDR2 (germline): SGHRS, YFSETQ. The CDR3 nucleotides are TGCGCCAGCAGCTTCGATGGGACGAGGGGGGAAAAACTGTTTTTT. It encodes CASSFDGTRGEKLFF.

This chain connects TRBV30 to TRBJ2-5; 7 bases line up with TRBD2. The end of the DNA is better explained by TRBJ2-7, so the J call may be wrong. Looked up from germline, CDR1 is GTSNPN and CDR2 is SVGIG (reference sequence). There are 14 residues in the CDR3. The CDR3 sequence is CAWAPGTKPYEQYF. CDR3 bases: TGTGCCTGGGCCCCGGGGACTAAGCCCTACGAGCAGTACTTC.

The genes are TRBV28 and TRBJ1-1; 7 bases agree with TRBD1. The length of the CDR3 is 16 residues. The V segment lost 3 bases and the J segment 7 bases; nucleotides outside the gene matches: 14. Germline lookup yields CDR1 MDHEN and CDR2 SYDVKM. CDR3 coding DNA: TGTGCCAGCAGTTTGATCTATGGATCGGGACAGAGTGAAGCTTTCTTT. Translated, it gives CASSLIYGSGQSEAFF.

The chain uses TRBV10-3 and TRBJ2-7, with no clear D. Trimming took 0 bases from V and 9 from J, leaving 12 bases between them. The CDR3 length is 13 residues. From germline, CDR1 is ENHRY and CDR2 SYGVKD. In nucleotides, the CDR3 is TGTGCCATCAGTGAGTCAAGGAGTGACGGGCAGTACTTC. Its protein is CAISESRSDGQYF.

V usage is TRBV18 and J usage is TRBJ1-6, with 7 bases that match TRBD1. The CDR3 runs 15 residues. From germline, CDR1 is KGHSH and CDR2 LQKENI. V was pared by 6 bases and J by 7 bases, with 9 bases of the junction left unmatched. CDR3: CASSPSGGQNSPLHF. DNA for the CDR3: TGTGCCAGCTCCCCGTCAGGGGGACAAAATTCACCCCTCCACTTT.

This clone was detected many times. In DNA, the CDR3 is TGTGCCTGGAGTGTTTTAAGGGGGAGAAGGGCCTACGAGCAGTACTTC. Its protein is CAWSVLRGRRAYEQYF. This chain connects TRBV30 to TRBJ2-7; a possible D gene is TRBD1 (6 bases). Germline V CDR1 and CDR2: GTSNPN, SVGIG (reference sequence). The V gene lost 0 bases and the J gene lost 2 bases, with 17 bases spanning the gap. This CDR3 comprises 16 residues.

CDR3 DNA sequence: TGTGCCAGCAGCTTGGGCCCAGGCACGTACCAAGAGACCCAGTACTTC. As protein: CASSLGPGTYQETQYF. The chain carries TRBV5-4 and TRBJ2-5; D gene unclear. V lost 0 bases and J 0 bases, leaving 12 bases between the germline ends. The CDR3 length is 16 residues. Germline V CDR1 and CDR2: SGHNT, YYREEE (reference sequence).

This sequence joins TRBV5-8 and TRBJ1-4; 7 positions agree with TRBD1. Looked up from germline, CDR1 is SGHTS and CDR2 is YDEGEE. Germline trimming cut 6 bases from V and 5 bases from J; bases unmatched to any gene: 7. This CDR3 is 14 amino acids long. CDR3 residues: CASIWTGSNEKLFF. As DNA, the CDR3 is TGTGCCAGCATTTGGACAGGTTCGAATGAAAAACTGTTTTTT.

This chain links TRBV6-5 with TRBJ1-1; no reliable D call. Trimming took off 2 bases at V and 1 base at J, with 8 bases between the two ends. Germline lookup yields CDR1 MNHEY and CDR2 SVGAGI. The CDR3 is made up of 14 amino acids. CDR3 sequence: CASSYGKGNTEAFF. The CDR3 region has the DNA TGTGCCAGCAGTTACGGTAAAGGGAACACTGAAGCTTTCTTT.

V is TRBV15 and J is TRBJ2-7; D not certain. The germline gives CDR1 LNHNV, CDR2 YYDKDF (reference sequence). V lost 2 bases and J lost 5, with 16 bases in between. The CDR3 sequence is 15 residues long. Here the CDR3 reads CATSRRPGHVNEQYF. The CDR3, as DNA: TGTGCCACCAGCAGACGTCCGGGTCATGTCAACGAGCAGTACTTC.

This clone was observed a few times. The CDR3 reads CASSPTSGANVLTF. CDR3 sequence (DNA): TGTGCCAGCAGCCCCACCTCTGGGGCCAACGTCCTGACTTTC. The rearrangement links TRBV7-3 to TRBJ2-6; D not resolved. Germline V gene lookup returns CDR1 SGHTA and CDR2 FQGTGA. The CDR3 is made up of 14 amino acids. V was pared by 5 bases and J by 0 bases, with 5 bases between.